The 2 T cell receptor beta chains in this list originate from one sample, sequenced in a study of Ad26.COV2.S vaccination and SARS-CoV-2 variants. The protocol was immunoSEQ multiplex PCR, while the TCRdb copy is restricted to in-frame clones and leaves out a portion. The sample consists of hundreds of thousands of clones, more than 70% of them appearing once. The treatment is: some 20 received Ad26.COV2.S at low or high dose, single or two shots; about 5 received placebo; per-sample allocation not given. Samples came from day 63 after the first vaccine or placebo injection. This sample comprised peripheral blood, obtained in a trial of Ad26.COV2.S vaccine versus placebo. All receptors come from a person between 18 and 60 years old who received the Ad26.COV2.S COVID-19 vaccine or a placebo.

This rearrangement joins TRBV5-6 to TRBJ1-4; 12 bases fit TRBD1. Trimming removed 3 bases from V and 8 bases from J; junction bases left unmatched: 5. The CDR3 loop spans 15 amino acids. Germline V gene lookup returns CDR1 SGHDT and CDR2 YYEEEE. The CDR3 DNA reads TGTGCCAGCAGCTCGGGACAGGGGGCAAGAGAAAAACTGTTTTTT. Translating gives CASSSGQGAREKLFF.

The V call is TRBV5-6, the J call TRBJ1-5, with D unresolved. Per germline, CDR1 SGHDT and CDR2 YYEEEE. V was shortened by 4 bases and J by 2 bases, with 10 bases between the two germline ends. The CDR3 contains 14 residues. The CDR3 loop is CASSRRERNQPQHF. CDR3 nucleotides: TGTGCCAGCAGCAGACGGGAGCGCAATCAGCCCCAGCATTTT.